This T cell receptor beta chain was recovered during a study of blood T cell repertoires in COVID-19. Assay used: immunoSEQ multiplex PCR; TCRdb lists only in-frame clones, some missing. This table has 250,000 to 400,000 clones, around 90% appearing once. CDR3 length: 12 residues. Trimming cost V 7 bases and J 7 bases, with 16 bases left between them. CDR1 is SQVTM and CDR2 is ANQGSEA in the germline V gene. The sequencing sample was made of peripheral blood. The chain couples TRBV29-1 to TRBJ1-1; D unclear. The clonotype was recovered from a woman aged 25-40 years with COVID-19, enrolled during active disease. This chain's CDR3 is CSASVAEVEAFF. For the CDR3, the DNA is TGCAGCGCGTCGGTCGCCGAGGTTGAAGCTTTCTTT. The full variable domain, its missing parts supplied by reference TRBV29-1 and TRBJ1-1, is SAVISQKPSRDICQRGTSLTIQCQVDSQVTMMFWYRQQPGQSLTLIATANQGSEATYESGFVIDKFPISRPNLTFSTLTVSNMSPEDSSIYLCSASVAEVEAFFGQGTRLTVV.